The 29 T cell receptor beta chains given below trace back to one sample, sequenced in a study of cytomegalovirus exposure and HLA in healthy donors. Amplification used 60 Vbeta primers and 13 Jbeta primers. Sequencing was performed with immunoSEQ multiplex PCR; in TCRdb, only in-frame clones are kept and a portion is missing. The repertoire includes roughly 140,000 clones, around 82% of them detected once, and 6.2% sits in the top ten. Sequenced material: PBMCs. Receptors were obtained from a woman aged 40 to 55 in good health and CMV-seropositive.

The rearrangement uses TRBV27 and TRBJ1-1; D unresolved. V dropped 0 bases and J dropped 6 bases, with 11 bases sitting between them. This CDR3 spans 14 amino acids. The V gene's germline CDR1 is MNHEY and CDR2 SMNVEV (reference sequence). This chain's CDR3 is CASSLSGITSEAFF. CDR3 DNA sequence: TGTGCCAGCAGTTTATCCGGGATAACCTCTGAAGCTTTCTTT.

The V gene is TRBV7-9, the J gene TRBJ2-1; the D gene is possibly TRBD2 (6 bases). CDR1 and CDR2 from the germline V gene are SEHNR and FQNEAQ (reference sequence). V was cut by 1 base and J by 4 bases, with 8 bases left in between. The CDR3 has 14 residues. The chain's CDR3 is CASSLGREYNEQFF. The CDR3 DNA reads as TGTGCCAGCAGCTTAGGGCGGGAATACAATGAGCAGTTCTTC.

The chain uses TRBV7-9 and TRBJ2-5; 8 bases align to TRBD2. Germline V gene data show CDR1 as SEHNR and CDR2 as FQNEAQ (reference sequence). The V and J ends lost 0 bases and 1 base, in that order; junction bases with no gene match: 1. This CDR3 is built from 15 residues. CDR3 bases: TGTGCCAGCAGCTTAGCCGGACTAGCCCAAGAGACCCAGTACTTC. Translating it yields CASSLAGLAQETQYF.

The chain links TRBV29-1 to TRBJ2-5; maybe TRBD2 (6 bases). V lost 6 bases and J 2 bases, leaving 13 bases between the germline ends. This CDR3 is built from 13 residues. CDR1 is SQVTM, CDR2 ANQGSEA, per germline. The CDR3 bases are TGCAGCGTCCGACTAGGTGGGCAAGAGACCCAGTACTTC. Translated: CSVRLGGQETQYF.

The chain employs TRBV15 and TRBJ2-1; 7 bases are a match to TRBD2. J lost 9 bases, V lost 1 base, and 9 bases had no gene match. This CDR3 is built from 15 residues. Germline loops: CDR1 LNHNV, CDR2 YYDKDF (reference sequence). The CDR3 sequence is CATSRAGEGTGEQFF. In DNA, the CDR3 is TGTGCCACCAGCAGAGCCGGGGAGGGTACGGGTGAGCAGTTCTTC.

In this sample, this clone turned up a few times. The chain has TRBV29-1 and TRBJ1-5; perhaps TRBD1 as D (6 bases). With 3 bases removed from V and 7 bases from J, the gap between germline ends came to 13 bases. The length of the CDR3 is 13 residues. Looked up from germline, CDR1 is SQVTM and CDR2 is ANQGSEA. The CDR3 region is CSVEAGVGQPQHF. For the CDR3, the DNA is TGCAGCGTTGAGGCAGGGGTCGGCCAGCCCCAGCATTTT.

The chain combines TRBV7-2 with TRBJ2-1, with D maybe TRBD2 (5 bases). Germline CDR1 and CDR2: SGHTA and FQGNSA. The CDR3 is 13 amino acids. Between the trimmed V and J ends, which lost 5 bases and 1 base, there was a span of 6 bases. CDR3 loop: CASSPGSYNEQFF. In nucleotides, the CDR3 is TGTGCCAGCAGCCCGGGGTCCTACAATGAGCAGTTCTTC.

The chain couples TRBV28 to TRBJ2-5, with no clear D. Germline-derived CDR1 and CDR2 are MDHEN and SYDVKM. This CDR3 is built from 14 residues. V lost 3 bases to trimming and J lost 4 bases, with 12 bases between them. The DNA for the CDR3 is TGTGCCAGCAGTTTTGGAGTAGGCGGAGAGACCCAGTACTTC. It encodes CASSFGVGGETQYF.

This chain uses TRBV4-2 with TRBJ2-2, with TRBD2 matching over 9 bases. The J segment lost 3 bases and the V segment lost 1 base, leaving 6 bases of the junction unmatched. The V gene's germline CDR1 is LGHNA and CDR2 YNFKEQ. The length of the CDR3 is 17 residues. CDR3 amino acids: CASSQAPTSGDTGELFF. The CDR3, as DNA: TGTGCCAGCAGCCAAGCCCCGACTAGCGGAGACACCGGGGAGCTGTTTTTT.

This sequence joins TRBV5-1 and TRBJ2-5; D perhaps matches TRBD2 (5 bases). CDR1 is SGHRS, CDR2 YFSETQ, per germline. V was pared by 5 bases and J by 1 base, with 18 bases between. The CDR3 sequence is 16 residues long. The CDR3 bases are TGCGCCAGCAGGAGGTGGAGCGGAGCTCTCCAAGAGACCCAGTACTTC. Its protein product is CASRRWSGALQETQYF.

The V gene is TRBV7-9, the J gene TRBJ2-1; D remains unclear. Germline values: CDR1 SEHNR, CDR2 FQNEAQ (reference sequence). The CDR3 length is 15 residues. V lost 5 bases, J lost 4 bases, and 15 bases lay in between. The CDR3 DNA is TGTGCCAGCAGCGGTGACGGTGACTTTTACAATGAGCAGTTCTTC. The encoded protein is CASSGDGDFYNEQFF. The variable domain in full, completed from reference TRBV7-9 and TRBJ2-1, reads DTGVSQNPRHKITKRGQNVTFRCDPISEHNRLYWYRQTLGQGPEFLTYFQNEAQLEKSRLLSDRFSAERPKGSFSTLEIQRTEQGDSAMYLCASSGDGDFYNEQFFGPGTRLTVL.

The V call is TRBV15, the J call TRBJ2-5; a possible D gene is TRBD1 (5 bases). Matching the DNA end better, TRBJ2-7 makes the J call doubtful. CDR1 is LNHNV and CDR2 is YYDKDF in the germline V gene (reference sequence). The CDR3 contains 15 residues. CDR3 in amino acids: CATSNRQKSSYEQYF. CDR3 DNA sequence: TGTGCCACCAGCAATAGACAGAAGAGCTCCTACGAGCAGTACTTC.

The V call is TRBV5-1, the J call TRBJ1-4, with a weak D call TRBD1 (5 bases). CDR1 and CDR2 from the germline V gene are SGHRS and YFSETQ. The germline V and J ends were trimmed by 4 bases and 10 bases, with 11 bases remaining between them. This CDR3 comprises 12 residues. CDR3 sequence reads: CASSLRDGKLFF. As DNA, the CDR3 is TGCGCCAGCAGCCTCAGGGATGGAAAACTGTTTTTT.

A single count supports this clone. The chain combines TRBV27 with TRBJ2-1, with 10 bases that match TRBD2. The V segment lost 7 bases and the J segment 7 bases; nucleotides outside the gene matches: 16. The CDR3 extends over 17 amino acids. Looked up from germline, CDR1 is MNHEY and CDR2 is SMNVEV (reference sequence). CDR3 in amino acids: CASTSSGRSGMGNEQFF. The CDR3 DNA reads as TGTGCCAGCACCTCTAGCGGGAGAAGTGGGATGGGGAATGAGCAGTTCTTC.

Only a few counts were recorded for this clone. The gene calls are TRBV9 and TRBJ2-5; perhaps TRBD1 as D (6 bases). The CDR3 consists of 13 residues. The germline gives CDR1 SGDLS, CDR2 YYNGEE. The germline V and J ends were trimmed by 2 bases and 5 bases, with 10 bases remaining between them. CDR3 protein: CASSVGTTETQYF. The DNA of the CDR3 is TGTGCCAGCAGCGTTGGGACAACCGAGACCCAGTACTTC.

The chain recombines TRBV7-9 with TRBJ2-5; tentatively, D is TRBD2 (6 bases). The CDR3 has 14 amino acids. Germline assignment: CDR1 SEHNR and CDR2 FQNEAQ (reference sequence). Trimming stripped 3 bases from V and 1 base from J, with 9 bases between. The CDR3 reads CASSFGLPQETQYF. The CDR3 nucleotides are TGTGCCAGCAGCTTCGGACTACCCCAAGAGACCCAGTACTTC.

The chain uses TRBV6-1 and TRBJ1-2; D is possibly TRBD1 (6 bases). The V gene's germline CDR1 is MNHNS and CDR2 SASEGT. The CDR3 is made up of 14 amino acids. Trimming left V 7 bases short and J 0 bases short, with 12 bases between. CDR3 protein: CASTRTASNYGYTF. The CDR3 bases are TGTGCCAGCACCCGGACAGCTTCTAACTATGGCTACACCTTC.

V is TRBV19 and J is TRBJ1-2; 9 nucleotides match TRBD1. The junction had 12 bases not matched to a gene; V was cut back by 7 bases and J by 6 bases. Germline V CDR1 and CDR2: LNHDA, SQIVND (reference sequence). The CDR3 totals 15 residues. The CDR3 sequence is CASIKDRGAVNGYTF. CDR3 coding DNA: TGTGCCAGTATCAAGGACAGGGGAGCAGTCAATGGCTACACCTTC.

The chain links TRBV7-8 to TRBJ2-1; 8 bases are shared with TRBD2. The CDR3 is 16 residues long. Germline CDR1 is SGHVS and CDR2 is FQNEAQ. J was trimmed by 4 bases and V by 5 bases; bases with no gene match: 10. In DNA form, the CDR3 reads TGTGCCAGCAGCCCACTAGCGGCCACCCTATACAATGAGCAGTTCTTC. It is translated as CASSPLAATLYNEQFF.

This chain links TRBV7-9 with TRBJ1-1; the match to TRBD1 covers 8 bases. The germline CDR1 and CDR2 sequences are SEHNR and FQNEAQ (reference sequence). CDR3 length: 16 amino acids. The junction had 10 bases not matched to a gene; V was cut back by 3 bases and J by 4 bases. The CDR3 DNA is TGTGCCAGCAGCTTGCGGTCAGGGGGCGCCGGCACTGAAGCTTTCTTT. Its translation: CASSLRSGGAGTEAFF.

The V gene is TRBV19, the J gene TRBJ2-2, with 11 bases aligning to TRBD2. The CDR3 has 18 amino acids. Germline V lookup: CDR1 LNHDA, CDR2 SQIVND (reference sequence). Trimming took 2 bases from V and 5 from J; bases not matched to a gene: 10. CDR3 nucleotide sequence: TGTGCCAGTAGTATAAGGGCGGGACTAGCGGCCAATACCGGGGAGCTGTTTTTT. Its translation: CASSIRAGLAANTGELFF.

The chain links TRBV28 to TRBJ1-5; D is possibly TRBD1 (6 bases). The CDR3 spans 14 residues. Germline V lookup: CDR1 MDHEN, CDR2 SYDVKM. Deletions cut 6 bases from V and 5 bases from J, with 14 bases between. CDR3 nucleotide sequence: TGTGCCAGCAGCCGAGGGGGGGCCCATCAGCCCCAGCATTTT. It translates to CASSRGGAHQPQHF.

The chain recombines TRBV7-9 with TRBJ2-3, with D tentatively TRBD1 (5 bases). The V gene lost 1 base and the J gene lost 4 bases, with 18 bases spanning the gap. CDR1 SEHNR and CDR2 FQNEAQ come from the germline V gene (reference sequence). CDR3 length equals 17 residues. For the CDR3, the DNA is TGTGCCAGCAGCTTAGATCGGGCAGGGATGGTGGCAGATACGCAGTATTTT. Translation gives CASSLDRAGMVADTQYF.

The chain is built from TRBV10-1 and TRBJ2-2, with TRBD1 as a possible D gene (6 bases). This CDR3 has 15 amino acids. V was pared by 2 bases and J by 4 bases, with 11 bases between. Germline CDR1 reads WNHNN; CDR2 reads SYGVQD (reference sequence). The CDR3 region is CASSERARGTGELFF. CDR3 DNA: TGCGCCAGCAGTGAGCGGGCCAGGGGCACCGGGGAGCTGTTTTTT.

The chain combines TRBV28 with TRBJ1-1; 9 bases line up with TRBD1. The CDR3 extends over 13 amino acids. The junction had 10 bases not matched to a gene; V was cut back by 6 bases and J by 11 bases. Germline V gene lookup returns CDR1 MDHEN and CDR2 SYDVKM. DNA of the CDR3: TGTGCCAGCAGCCCTGGACAGGGGACTTACGCTTTCTTT. The encoded protein is CASSPGQGTYAFF. Using reference TRBV28 and TRBJ1-1 for the parts outside the CDR3, the full variable domain is DVKVTQSSRYLVKRTGEKVFLECVQDMDHENMFWYRQDPGLGLRLIYFSYDVKMKEKGDIPEGYSVSREKKERFSLILESASTNQTSMYLCASSPGQGTYAFFGQGTRLTVV.

The V call is TRBV7-9, the J call TRBJ2-7; tentatively, D is TRBD2 (6 bases). CDR1 and CDR2 from the germline V gene are SEHNR and FQNEAQ (reference sequence). The CDR3 sequence is 15 residues long. Trimming cost V 2 bases and J 4 bases, with 15 bases left between them. The CDR3 sequence: CASSLSYGSGYEQYF. The DNA of the CDR3 is TGTGCCAGCAGCTTATCGTACGGGAGTGGGTACGAGCAGTACTTC.

The rearrangement uses TRBV13 and TRBJ2-1; 8 positions agree with TRBD2. The V gene's germline CDR1 is PRHDT and CDR2 FYEKMQ (reference sequence). V trimming: 5 bases; J trimming: 4 bases; junction bases outside the gene matches: 7. CDR3 length equals 15 residues. CDR3 DNA sequence: TGTGCCAGCAGCCCCGGACTAGCTCTTTACAATGAGCAGTTCTTC. Protein: CASSPGLALYNEQFF.

The rearrangement joins TRBV9 to TRBJ2-7, with D perhaps matching TRBD1 (5 bases). CDR3 length: 15 amino acids. Trimming removed 0 bases from V and 9 bases from J, with 19 bases in between. Germline-derived CDR1 and CDR2 are SGDLS and YYNGEE. The CDR3 sequence is CASSVEPSNLRGQYF. The DNA of the CDR3 is TGTGCCAGCAGCGTAGAACCCTCGAACCTAAGGGGGCAGTACTTC.

This clone was seen ten or more times. This rearrangement joins TRBV25-1 to TRBJ2-7, with 11 bases lining up with TRBD2. The V gene end was trimmed by 1 base and the J gene end by 3 bases; junction bases not matched to a gene: 8. The CDR3 is 17 amino acids. CDR1 MGHDK and CDR2 SYGVNS come from the germline V gene. The DNA for the CDR3 is TGTGCCAGCAGTGAATCTGATAGCGGGAGGGCCGGCTACGAGCAGTACTTC. Its protein product is CASSESDSGRAGYEQYF.